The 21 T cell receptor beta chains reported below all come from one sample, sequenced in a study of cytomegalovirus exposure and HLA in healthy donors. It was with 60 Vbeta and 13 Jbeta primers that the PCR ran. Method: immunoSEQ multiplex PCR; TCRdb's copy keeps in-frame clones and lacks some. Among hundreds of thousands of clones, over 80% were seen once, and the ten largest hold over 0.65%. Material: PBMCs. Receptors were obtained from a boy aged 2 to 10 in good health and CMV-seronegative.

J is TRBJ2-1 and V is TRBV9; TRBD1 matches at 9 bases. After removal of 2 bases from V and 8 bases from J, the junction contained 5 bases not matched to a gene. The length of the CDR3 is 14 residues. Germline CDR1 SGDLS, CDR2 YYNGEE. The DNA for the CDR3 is TGTGCCAGCAGCGTGGGGGACAGGGTCTATGAGCAGTTCTTC. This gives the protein CASSVGDRVYEQFF.

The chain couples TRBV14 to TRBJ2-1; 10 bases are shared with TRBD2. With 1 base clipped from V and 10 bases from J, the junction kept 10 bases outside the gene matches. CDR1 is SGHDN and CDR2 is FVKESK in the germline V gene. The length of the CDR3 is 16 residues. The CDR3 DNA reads TGTGCCAGCAGCCAAGTAATAGGACTAGCGGCAACCGAGCAGTTCTTC. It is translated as CASSQVIGLAATEQFF.

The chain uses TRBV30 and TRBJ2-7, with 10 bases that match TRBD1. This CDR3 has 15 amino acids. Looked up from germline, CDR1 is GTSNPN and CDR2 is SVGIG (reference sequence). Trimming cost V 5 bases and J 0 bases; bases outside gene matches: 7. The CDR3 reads CAWYTGQGSSYEQYF. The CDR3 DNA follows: TGTGCCTGGTATACGGGACAGGGGAGCTCCTACGAGCAGTACTTC.

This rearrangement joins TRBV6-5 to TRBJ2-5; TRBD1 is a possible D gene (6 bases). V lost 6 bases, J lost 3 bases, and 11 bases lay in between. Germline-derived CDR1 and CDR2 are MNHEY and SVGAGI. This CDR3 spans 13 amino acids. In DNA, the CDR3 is TGTGCCAGCAGACAGGGTATGGAAGAGACCCAGTACTTC. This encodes CASRQGMEETQYF.

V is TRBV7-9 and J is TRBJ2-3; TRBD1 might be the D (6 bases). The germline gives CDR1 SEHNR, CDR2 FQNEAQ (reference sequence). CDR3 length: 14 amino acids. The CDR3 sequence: CALEGGDYTDTQYF. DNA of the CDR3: TGTGCGCTGGAAGGGGGAGATTACACAGATACGCAGTATTTT.

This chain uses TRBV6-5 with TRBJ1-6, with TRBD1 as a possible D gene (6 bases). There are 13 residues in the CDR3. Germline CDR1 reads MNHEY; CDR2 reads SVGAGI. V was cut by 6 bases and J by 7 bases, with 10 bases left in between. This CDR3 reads CASRTGRNSPLHF. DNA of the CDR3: TGTGCCAGCAGAACAGGGCGCAATTCACCCCTCCACTTT.

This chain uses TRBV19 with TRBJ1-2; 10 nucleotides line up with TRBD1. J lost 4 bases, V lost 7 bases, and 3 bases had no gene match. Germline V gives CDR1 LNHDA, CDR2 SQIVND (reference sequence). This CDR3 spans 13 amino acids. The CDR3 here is CASTRDRGYGYTF. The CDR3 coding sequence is TGTGCCAGTACCAGGGACAGGGGCTATGGCTACACCTTC. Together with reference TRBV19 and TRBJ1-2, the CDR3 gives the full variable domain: DGGITQSPKYLFRKEGQNVTLSCEQNLNHDAMYWYRQDPGQGLRLIYYSQIVNDFQKGDIAEGYSVSREKKESFPLTVTSAQKNPTAFYLCASTRDRGYGYTFGSGTRLTVV.

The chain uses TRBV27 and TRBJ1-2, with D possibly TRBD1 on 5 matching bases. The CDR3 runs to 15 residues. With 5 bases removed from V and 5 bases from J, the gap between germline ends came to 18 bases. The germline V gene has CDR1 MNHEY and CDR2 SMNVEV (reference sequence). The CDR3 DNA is TGTGCCAGCAGTGCGCCCGGGGGAGGGAGATATGGCTACACCTTC. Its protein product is CASSAPGGGRYGYTF.

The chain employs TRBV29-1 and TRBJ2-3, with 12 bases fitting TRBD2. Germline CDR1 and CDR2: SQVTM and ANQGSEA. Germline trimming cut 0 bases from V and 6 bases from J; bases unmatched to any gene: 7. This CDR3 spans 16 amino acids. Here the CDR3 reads CSVEDRLAGEPDTQYF. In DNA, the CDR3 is TGCAGCGTTGAAGACCGACTAGCGGGAGAGCCGGATACGCAGTATTTT.

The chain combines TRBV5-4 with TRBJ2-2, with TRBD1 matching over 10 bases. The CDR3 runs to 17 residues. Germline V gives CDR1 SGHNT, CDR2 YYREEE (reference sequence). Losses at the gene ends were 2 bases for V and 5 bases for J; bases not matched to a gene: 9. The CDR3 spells CASSFPGQGITTGELFF. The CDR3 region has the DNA TGTGCCAGCAGCTTTCCGGGACAGGGGATAACGACCGGGGAGCTGTTTTTT.

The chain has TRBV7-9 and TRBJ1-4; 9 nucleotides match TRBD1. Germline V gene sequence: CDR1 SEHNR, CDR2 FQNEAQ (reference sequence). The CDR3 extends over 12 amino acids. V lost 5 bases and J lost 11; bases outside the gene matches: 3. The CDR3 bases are TGTGCCAGCAGCGGGGACAGGGACAAACTGTTTTTT. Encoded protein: CASSGDRDKLFF.

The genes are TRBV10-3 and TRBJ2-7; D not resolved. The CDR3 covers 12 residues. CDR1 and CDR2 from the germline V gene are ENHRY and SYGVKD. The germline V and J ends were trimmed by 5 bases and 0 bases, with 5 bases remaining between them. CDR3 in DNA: TGTGCCATCAGTCCAGGCTCCTACGAGCAGTACTTC. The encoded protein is CAISPGSYEQYF.

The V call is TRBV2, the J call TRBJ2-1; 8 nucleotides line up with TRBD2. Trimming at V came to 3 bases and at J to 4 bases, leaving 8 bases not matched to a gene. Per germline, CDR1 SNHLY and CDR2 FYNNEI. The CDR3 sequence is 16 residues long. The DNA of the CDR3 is TGTGCCAGCAGTGATGAAGGCGGGAGGATTTACAATGAGCAGTTCTTC. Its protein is CASSDEGGRIYNEQFF.

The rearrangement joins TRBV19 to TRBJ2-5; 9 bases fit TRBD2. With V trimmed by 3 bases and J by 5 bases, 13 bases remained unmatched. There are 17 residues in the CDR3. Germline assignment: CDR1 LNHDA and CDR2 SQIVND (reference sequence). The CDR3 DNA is TGTGCCAGTAGTATGGTTGGGGGGCGGGAGGGCCAGGAGACCCAGTACTTC. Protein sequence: CASSMVGGREGQETQYF.

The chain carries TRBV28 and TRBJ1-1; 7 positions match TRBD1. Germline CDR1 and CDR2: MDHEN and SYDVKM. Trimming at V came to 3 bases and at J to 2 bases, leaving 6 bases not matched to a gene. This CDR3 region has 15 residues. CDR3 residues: CASSFLHRGNTEAFF. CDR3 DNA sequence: TGTGCCAGCAGTTTCCTACACAGGGGAAACACTGAAGCTTTCTTT.

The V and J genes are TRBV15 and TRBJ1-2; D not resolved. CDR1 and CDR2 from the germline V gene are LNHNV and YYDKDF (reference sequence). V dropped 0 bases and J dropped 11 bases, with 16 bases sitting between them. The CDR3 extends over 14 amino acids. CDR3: CATSRDRNDCGYTF. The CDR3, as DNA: TGTGCCACCAGCAGAGATCGTAATGACTGCGGTTACACCTTC.

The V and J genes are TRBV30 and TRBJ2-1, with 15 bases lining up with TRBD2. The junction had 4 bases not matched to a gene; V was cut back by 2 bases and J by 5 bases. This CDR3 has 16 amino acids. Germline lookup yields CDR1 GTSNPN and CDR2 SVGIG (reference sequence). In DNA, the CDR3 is TGTGCCTGGAGTCAGGGACTAGCGGGGGGCAACAATGAGCAGTTCTTC. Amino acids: CAWSQGLAGGNNEQFF.

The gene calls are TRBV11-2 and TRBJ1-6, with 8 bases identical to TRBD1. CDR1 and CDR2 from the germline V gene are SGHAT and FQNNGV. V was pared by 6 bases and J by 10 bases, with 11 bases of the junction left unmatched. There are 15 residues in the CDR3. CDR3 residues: CASRAGGNPASPLHF. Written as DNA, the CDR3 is TGTGCCAGCAGGGCAGGGGGCAATCCAGCGTCACCCCTCCACTTT.

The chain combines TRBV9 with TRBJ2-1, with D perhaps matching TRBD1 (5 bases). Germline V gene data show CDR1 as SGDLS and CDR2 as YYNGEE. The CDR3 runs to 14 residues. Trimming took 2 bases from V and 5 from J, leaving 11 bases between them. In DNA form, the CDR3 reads TGTGCCAGCAGCGTCTTGGGGCGGCACAATGAGCAGTTCTTC. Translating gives CASSVLGRHNEQFF.

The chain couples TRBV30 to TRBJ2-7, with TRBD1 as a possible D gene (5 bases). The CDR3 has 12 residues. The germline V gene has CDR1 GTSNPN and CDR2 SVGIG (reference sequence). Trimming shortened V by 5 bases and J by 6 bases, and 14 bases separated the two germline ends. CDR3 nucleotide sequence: TGTGCCTGGGCCCAGGGTCACCGCGAGCAGTACTTC. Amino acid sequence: CAWAQGHREQYF.

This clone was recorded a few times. In DNA form, the CDR3 reads TGTGCCAGCAGCTGGGGCCAAAATGAGCAGTTCTTC. This translates into CASSWGQNEQFF. The chain joins TRBV5-6 to TRBJ2-1, with a possible D match to TRBD1 (5 bases). Between the trimmed V and J ends, which lost 3 bases and 7 bases, there was a span of 8 bases. CDR3 length: 12 amino acids. Germline V gives CDR1 SGHDT, CDR2 YYEEEE.